The 7 T cell receptor beta chains below all came from one sample that was sequenced in a study of response to subunit inactivated influenza vaccine. TCRdb re-analysed the RT-PCR reads in MiXCR, keeping a single row per CDR3 protein. The data hold about 570,000 distinct CDR3 sequences, with roughly 10% observed a single time. These data also featured in a second study, about T cells expressing NK-cell markers. Turning to that study: Making the TCR beta cDNA relied on 5'RACE template switching with UMIs.

The input for sequencing was PBMCs from blood, taken on the day of vaccination. The receptors originated from a man between 50 and 59 years old who received an inactivated influenza vaccine.

This clonotype was counted many times. The chain combines TRBV5-1 with TRBJ2-5, with 11 bases matching TRBD2. Losses at the gene ends were 4 bases for V and 1 base for J; bases not matched to a gene: 9. The CDR3 is made up of 17 amino acids. The germline V gene has CDR1 SGHRS and CDR2 YFSETQ. CDR3 DNA sequence: TGCGCCAGCAGCCTCCAACCGGGACTAGCGGCCCAAGAGACCCAGTACTTC. This sequence encodes CASSLQPGLAAQETQYF.

This sequence joins TRBV10-3 and TRBJ2-3; perhaps TRBD2 as D (6 bases). The CDR3 is 14 residues long. The V gene's germline CDR1 is ENHRY and CDR2 SYGVKD. Trimming stripped 0 bases from V and 5 bases from J, with 9 bases between. The DNA for the CDR3 is TGTGCCATCAGTGAGTCGGAGGGGCTAGATACGCAGTATTTT. Encoded protein: CAISESEGLDTQYF.

V and J are TRBV5-5 and TRBJ2-5; D call uncertain. Germline assignment: CDR1 SGHKS and CDR2 YYEKEE (reference sequence). This CDR3 contains 14 residues. V was trimmed by 2 bases and J by 4 bases, leaving 12 bases between them. CDR3 sequence reads: CASSFFRASETQYF. CDR3 DNA: TGTGCCAGCAGCTTTTTCCGAGCGTCAGAGACCCAGTACTTC.

This chain uses TRBV25-1 with TRBJ1-5; D gene uncertain. The CDR3 runs 13 residues. CDR1 and CDR2 from the germline V gene are MGHDK and SYGVNS. V gave up 2 bases and J gave up 5 bases, with 7 bases separating them. The CDR3 region is CASSEIGHQPQHF. The CDR3 nucleotides are TGTGCCAGCAGTGAAATCGGGCATCAGCCCCAGCATTTT.

This clonotype was counted a few times. The chain links TRBV20-1 to TRBJ2-3, with 8 bases aligning to TRBD2. The CDR3 is 13 amino acids. Germline V lookup: CDR1 DFQATT, CDR2 SNEGSKA (reference sequence). V trimming: 5 bases; J trimming: 5 bases; junction bases outside the gene matches: 6. The CDR3: CSALAGRGDTQYF. The CDR3 DNA follows: TGCAGTGCTTTAGCGGGGAGGGGAGATACGCAGTATTTT.

The rearrangement links TRBV27 to TRBJ2-7; D ambiguous. The V end was cut by 3 bases, the J end by 0 bases, with 12 bases between. In germline, CDR1 is MNHEY, CDR2 SMNVEV (reference sequence). The CDR3 loop spans 15 amino acids. The CDR3 sequence: CASSFYPGLSYEQYF. CDR3 in DNA: TGTGCCAGCAGTTTCTACCCGGGCCTCTCCTACGAGCAGTACTTC.

This chain joins TRBV7-9 and TRBJ2-7; D is unresolved. The CDR3 extends over 13 amino acids. Between the trimmed V and J ends, which lost 6 bases and 1 base, there was a span of 10 bases. The germline gives CDR1 SEHNR, CDR2 FQNEAQ (reference sequence). CDR3 loop: CASRSTPSYEQYF. The CDR3 DNA follows: TGTGCCAGCAGATCGACACCGTCCTACGAGCAGTACTTC. Full variable domain (remainder filled in from reference TRBV7-9 and TRBJ2-7): DTGVSQNPRHKITKRGQNVTFRCDPISEHNRLYWYRQTLGQGPEFLTYFQNEAQLEKSRLLSDRFSAERPKGSFSTLEIQRTEQGDSAMYLCASRSTPSYEQYFGPGTRLTVT.